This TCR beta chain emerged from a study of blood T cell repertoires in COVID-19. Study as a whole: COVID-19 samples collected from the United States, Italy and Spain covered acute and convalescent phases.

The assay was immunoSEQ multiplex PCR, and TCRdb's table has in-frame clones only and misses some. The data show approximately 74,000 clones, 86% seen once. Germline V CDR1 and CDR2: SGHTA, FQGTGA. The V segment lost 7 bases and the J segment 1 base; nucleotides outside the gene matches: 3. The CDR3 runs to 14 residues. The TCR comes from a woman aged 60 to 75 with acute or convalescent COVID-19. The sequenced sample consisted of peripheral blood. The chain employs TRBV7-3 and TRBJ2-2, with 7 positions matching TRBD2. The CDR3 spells CASKGEGNTGELFF. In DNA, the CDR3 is TGTGCCAGCAAAGGGGAGGGGAACACCGGGGAGCTGTTTTTT.